This T cell receptor beta chain was retrieved from a study of blood T cell repertoires in COVID-19. Study information: Samples representing acute and convalescent COVID-19 were sourced from the United States, Italy and Spain. PBMCs, B-cell-depleted T cells, or T cells were the source of the cDNA or gDNA that made up the material.

Authors' analysis steps: Amplified reference gene primers provided the basis for estimating nucleated cell counts. Sequencing used immunoSEQ multiplex PCR; TCRdb keeps in-frame clones, though not all of them. V, J and clone size derive from that table, while D and trimming were established from the DNA sequence. The sample includes some 240,000 clones, over 60% of them seen just once. The length of the CDR3 is 16 residues. V was pared by 4 bases and J by 1 base, with 6 bases of the junction left unmatched. Germline lookup yields CDR1 SGHDN and CDR2 FVKESK. V usage is TRBV14 and J usage is TRBJ2-5; 10 nucleotides line up with TRBD2. Sequencing input: peripheral blood. The TCR originated in a woman in her seventies with acute or convalescent COVID-19. The CDR3 spells CASSPRTSGSQETQYF. CDR3 DNA: TGTGCCAGCAGCCCTCGGACTAGCGGTTCCCAAGAGACCCAGTACTTC.